Listed here is a single TCR beta chain. Its cognate antigen is unknown. The sample is drawn from a study of cytomegalovirus exposure and HLA in healthy donors. The study ran its PCR with 60 Vbeta and 13 Jbeta primers. The table came from immunoSEQ multiplex PCR; TCRdb's copy has only in-frame clones and leaves some out. The sample records about 180,000 clones, over 75% being singletons. Findings and limits, study-wide: Sequencing depth roughly uniform across donors was assumed in presence/absence analyses. In a later analysis, around 18,000 TCR beta sequences were associated with HLA alleles at 0.05 false discovery rate.

Germline assignment: CDR1 SGHTA and CDR2 FQGTGA. This CDR3 region has 15 residues. V lost 3 bases, J lost 4 bases, and 4 bases stayed unmatched. The sequencing sample was made of PBMCs. The chain links TRBV7-3 to TRBJ2-2, with 8 bases lining up with TRBD1. The TCR originated in a woman between 45 and 60 years old in good health and CMV-seropositive. CDR3 amino acids: CASSFGRGLTGELFF. CDR3 DNA sequence: TGTGCCAGCAGCTTTGGCAGGGGGCTCACCGGGGAGCTGTTTTTT.